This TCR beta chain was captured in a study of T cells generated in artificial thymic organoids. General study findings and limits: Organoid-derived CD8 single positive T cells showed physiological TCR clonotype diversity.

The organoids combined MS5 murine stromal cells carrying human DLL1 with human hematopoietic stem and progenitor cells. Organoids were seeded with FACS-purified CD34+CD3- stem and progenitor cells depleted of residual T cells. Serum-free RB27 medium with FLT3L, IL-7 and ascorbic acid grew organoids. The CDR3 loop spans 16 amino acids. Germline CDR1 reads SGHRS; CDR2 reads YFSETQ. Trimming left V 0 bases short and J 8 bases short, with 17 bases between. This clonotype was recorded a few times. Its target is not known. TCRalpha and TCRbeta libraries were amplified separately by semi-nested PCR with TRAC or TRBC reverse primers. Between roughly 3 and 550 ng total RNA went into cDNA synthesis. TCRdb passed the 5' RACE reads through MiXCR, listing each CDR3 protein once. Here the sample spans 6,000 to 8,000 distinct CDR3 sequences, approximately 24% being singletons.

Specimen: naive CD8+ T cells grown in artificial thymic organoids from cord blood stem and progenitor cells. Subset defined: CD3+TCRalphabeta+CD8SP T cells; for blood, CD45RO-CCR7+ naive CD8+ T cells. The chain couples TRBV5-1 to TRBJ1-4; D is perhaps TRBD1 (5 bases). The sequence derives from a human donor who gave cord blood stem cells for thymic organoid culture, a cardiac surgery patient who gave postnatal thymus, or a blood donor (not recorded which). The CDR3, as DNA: TGCGCCAGCAGCTTGGCCCCGGGACCCTCCGACGAAAAACTGTTTTTT. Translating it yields CASSLAPGPSDEKLFF.